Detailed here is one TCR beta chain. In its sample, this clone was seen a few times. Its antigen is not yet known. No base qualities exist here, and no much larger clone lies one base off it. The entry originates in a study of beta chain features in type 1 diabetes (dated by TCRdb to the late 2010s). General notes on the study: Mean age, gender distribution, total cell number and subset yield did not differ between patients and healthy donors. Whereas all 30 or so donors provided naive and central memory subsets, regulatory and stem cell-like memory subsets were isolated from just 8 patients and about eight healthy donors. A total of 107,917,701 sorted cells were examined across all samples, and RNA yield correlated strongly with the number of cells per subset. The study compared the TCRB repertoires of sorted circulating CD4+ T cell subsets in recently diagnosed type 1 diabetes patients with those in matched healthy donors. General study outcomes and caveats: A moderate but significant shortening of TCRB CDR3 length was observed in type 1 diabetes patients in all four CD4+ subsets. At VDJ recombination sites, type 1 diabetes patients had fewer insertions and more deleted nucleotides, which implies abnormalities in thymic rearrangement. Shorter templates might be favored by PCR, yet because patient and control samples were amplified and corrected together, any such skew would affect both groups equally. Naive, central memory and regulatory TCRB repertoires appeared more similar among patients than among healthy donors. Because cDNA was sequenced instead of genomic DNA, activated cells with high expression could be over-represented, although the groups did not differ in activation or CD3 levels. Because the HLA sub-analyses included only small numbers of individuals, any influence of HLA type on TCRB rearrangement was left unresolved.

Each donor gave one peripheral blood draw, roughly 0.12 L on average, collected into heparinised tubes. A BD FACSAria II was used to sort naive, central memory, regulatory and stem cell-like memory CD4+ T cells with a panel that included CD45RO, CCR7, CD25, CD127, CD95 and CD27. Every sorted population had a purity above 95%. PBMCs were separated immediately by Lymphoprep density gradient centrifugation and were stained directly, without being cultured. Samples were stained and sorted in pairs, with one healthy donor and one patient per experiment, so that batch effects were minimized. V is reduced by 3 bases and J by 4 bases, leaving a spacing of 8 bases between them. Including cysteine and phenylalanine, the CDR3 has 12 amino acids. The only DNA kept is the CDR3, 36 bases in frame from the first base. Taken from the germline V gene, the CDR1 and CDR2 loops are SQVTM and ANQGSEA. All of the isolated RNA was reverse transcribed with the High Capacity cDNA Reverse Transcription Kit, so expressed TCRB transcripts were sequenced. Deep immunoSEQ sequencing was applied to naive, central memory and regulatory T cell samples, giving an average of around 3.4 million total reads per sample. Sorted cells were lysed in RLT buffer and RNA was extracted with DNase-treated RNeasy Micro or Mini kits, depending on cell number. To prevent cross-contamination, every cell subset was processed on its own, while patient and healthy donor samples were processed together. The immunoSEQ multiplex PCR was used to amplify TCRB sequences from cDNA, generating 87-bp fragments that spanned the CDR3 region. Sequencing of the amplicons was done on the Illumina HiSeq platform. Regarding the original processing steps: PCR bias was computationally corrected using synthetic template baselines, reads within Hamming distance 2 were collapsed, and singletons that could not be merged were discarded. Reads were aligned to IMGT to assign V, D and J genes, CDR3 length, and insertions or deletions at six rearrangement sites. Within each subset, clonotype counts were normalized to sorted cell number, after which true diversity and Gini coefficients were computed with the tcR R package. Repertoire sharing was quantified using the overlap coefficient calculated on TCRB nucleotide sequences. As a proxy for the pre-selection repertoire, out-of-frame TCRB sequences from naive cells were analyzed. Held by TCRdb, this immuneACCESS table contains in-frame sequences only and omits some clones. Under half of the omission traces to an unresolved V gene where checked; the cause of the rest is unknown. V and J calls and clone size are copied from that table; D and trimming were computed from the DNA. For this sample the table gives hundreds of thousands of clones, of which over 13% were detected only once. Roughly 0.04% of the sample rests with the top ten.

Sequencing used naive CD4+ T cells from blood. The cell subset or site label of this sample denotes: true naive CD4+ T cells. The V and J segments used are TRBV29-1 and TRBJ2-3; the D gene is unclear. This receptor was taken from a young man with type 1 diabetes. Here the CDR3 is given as CSVDGVADTQYF. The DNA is TGCAGCGTTGATGGGGTCGCAGATACGCAGTATTTT.